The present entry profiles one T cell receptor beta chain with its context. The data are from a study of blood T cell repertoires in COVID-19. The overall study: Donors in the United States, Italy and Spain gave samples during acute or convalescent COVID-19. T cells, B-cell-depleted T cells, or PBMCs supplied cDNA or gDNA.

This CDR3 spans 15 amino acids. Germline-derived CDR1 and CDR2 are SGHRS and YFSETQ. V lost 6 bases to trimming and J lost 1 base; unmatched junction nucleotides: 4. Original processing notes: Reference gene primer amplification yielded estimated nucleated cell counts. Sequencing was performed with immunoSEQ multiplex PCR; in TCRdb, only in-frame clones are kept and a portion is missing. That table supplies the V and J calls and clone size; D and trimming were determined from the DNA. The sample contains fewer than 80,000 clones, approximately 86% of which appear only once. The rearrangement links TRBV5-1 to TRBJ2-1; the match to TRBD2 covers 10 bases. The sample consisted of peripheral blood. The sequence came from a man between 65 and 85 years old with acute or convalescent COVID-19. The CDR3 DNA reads TGCGCCAGCAATCTAGCGGGAGAGTCCTACAATGAGCAGTTCTTC. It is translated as CASNLAGESYNEQFF.